This T cell receptor beta chain was sequenced for a study of blood T cell repertoires in COVID-19. Living in 20 to 30 US areas, the participants were between 18 and 89 years of age. This table comes from immunoSEQ multiplex PCR, and its TCRdb copy is limited to in-frame clones, with some not included. The sample includes roughly 430,000 clones, over 75% of them seen just once. The TCR sequence derives from a woman in her 40s with acute COVID-19. The specimen was PBMCs or T cells enriched from blood (not recorded which).

CDR3 sequence (DNA): TGTGCCAGCAGCTTTGGCGGGGCCTCCTCCTACGAGCAGTACTTC. It translates to CASSFGGASSYEQYF. The V gene is TRBV7-8, the J gene TRBJ2-7; a possible D gene is TRBD2 (6 bases). CDR1 is SGHVS and CDR2 is FQNEAQ in the germline V gene. The CDR3 spans 15 residues. V lost 3 bases, J lost 0 bases, and 12 bases lay in between.